This T cell receptor (beta chain) was documented in a study of blood T cell repertoires in COVID-19. The repertoire was sequenced with immunoSEQ multiplex PCR; TCRdb's copy has only in-frame clones and lacks some. The repertoire has approximately 200,000 clones, less than 95% of them found once; the top ten carry 0.76%. The CDR3 runs to 16 residues. Germline V CDR1 and CDR2: LGHDT, YNNKEL (reference sequence). V dropped 4 bases and J dropped 0 bases, with 15 bases sitting between them. The sequenced sample was peripheral blood. The V call is TRBV3-1 (or the pseudogene TRBV3-2), the J call TRBJ1-2; D call uncertain. The receptor comes from a man aged 25 to 40 with COVID-19, enrolled during active disease. The CDR3 nucleotides are TGTGCCAGCAGCCCGGGAGACCTTATTACTAACTATGGCTACACCTTC. Amino acids: CASSPGDLITNYGYTF.